One sample yielded the 31 T cell receptor beta chains listed below, sequenced in a study of T cell repertoires in cytomegalovirus infection. TCRdb passed the reads through MiXCR, listing each CDR3 protein once. Among 740,000 or so distinct CDR3 sequences listed, 35% were seen once. The sample comprised PBMCs. The origin of the receptors is a human donor in good health (CMV status not recorded). Some clones in this sample may be carry-over from other donors' samples.

The CDR3 loop reads CASSHGLAGGPGTDTQYF. The CDR3 DNA reads as TGTGCCAGCAGCCACGGACTAGCGGGGGGGCCGGGCACAGATACGCAGTATTTT. This chain connects TRBV7-9 to TRBJ2-3; 15 nucleotides agree with TRBD2. V lost 5 bases to trimming and J lost 1 base; unmatched junction nucleotides: 7. CDR3 size: 18 residues. Germline CDR1 and CDR2: SEHNR and FQNEAQ (reference sequence).

The chain links TRBV19 to TRBJ1-2; 9 nucleotides align to TRBD1. This CDR3 is built from 14 residues. The V gene's germline CDR1 is LNHDA and CDR2 SQIVND (reference sequence). V shed 7 bases and J 2 bases; nucleotides not matched to a gene: 5. The CDR3 sequence: CASTWTGENYGYTF. The CDR3 DNA reads TGTGCCAGTACGTGGACAGGGGAGAACTATGGCTACACCTTC.

The chain is built from TRBV12-3 or TRBV12-4 and TRBJ2-2; no clear D. The CDR3 extends over 15 amino acids. V shed 6 bases and J shed 0 bases, with 11 bases lying between them. CDR3 DNA sequence: TGTGCCAGCAGGGTCTTTTCTTCGAACACCGGGGAGCTGTTTTTT. Protein sequence: CASRVFSSNTGELFF.

This clonotype was counted a single time. Possible read error: a much larger clone is one base away. J is TRBJ2-1 and V is TRBV28; 9 bases align to TRBD2. The germline gives CDR1 MDHEN, CDR2 SYDVKM. The CDR3 runs to 17 residues. With 5 bases clipped from V and 5 bases from J, the junction kept 13 bases outside the gene matches. CDR3 sequence reads: CASSLRRGGGAHNEQFF. CDR3 coding DNA: TGTGCCAGCAGTCTAAGACGGGGCGGGGGGGCCCACAATGAGCAGTTCTTC.

The chain is built from TRBV6-5 and TRBJ2-1; 10 bases map to TRBD2. The germline V gene has CDR1 MNHEY and CDR2 SVGAGI. The CDR3 spans 14 residues. V was clipped by 6 bases and J by 3 bases; unmatched bases: 2. The CDR3 protein is CASRGTSDYNEQFF. CDR3 coding DNA: TGTGCCAGCAGAGGGACTAGCGACTACAATGAGCAGTTCTTC.

J is TRBJ2-1 and V is TRBV10-3; D unclear. Germline CDR1 reads ENHRY; CDR2 reads SYGVKD. Trimming removed 3 bases from V and 6 bases from J, with 12 bases in between. This CDR3 region has 14 residues. The CDR3 loop is CAISDEGPANEQFF. In nucleotides, the CDR3 is TGTGCCATCAGTGACGAAGGACCAGCCAATGAGCAGTTCTTC.

This clonotype was counted between two and nine times. The chain links TRBV11-1 to TRBJ2-1, with 7 bases lining up with TRBD2. The trim removed 0 bases at V and 1 base at J, leaving 6 bases unmatched. Germline loops: CDR1 SGHAT, CDR2 FQDESV (reference sequence). The CDR3 loop spans 17 amino acids. The DNA for the CDR3 is TGTGCCAGCAGCTTAGCGATTGGGGACTATTCCTACAATGAGCAGTTCTTC. Its protein is CASSLAIGDYSYNEQFF. Full variable domain (rest looked up from reference TRBV11-1 and TRBJ2-1): EAEVAQSPRYKITEKSQAVAFWCDPISGHATLYWYRQILGQGPELLVQFQDESVVDDSQLPKDRFSAERLKGVDSTLKIQPAELGDSAMYLCASSLAIGDYSYNEQFFGPGTRLTVL.

In this sample, this clonotype turned up a few times. This chain uses TRBV7-6 with TRBJ1-6; D is undetermined. The CDR3 spans 15 residues. V was cut by 1 base and J by 5 bases, with 9 bases left in between. The germline gives CDR1 SGHVS, CDR2 FNYEAQ. CDR3 amino acids: CASSLGLLNNSPLHF. The CDR3 DNA sequence: TGTGCCAGCAGCTTAGGCTTACTGAATAATTCACCCCTCCACTTT.

The chain employs TRBV27 and TRBJ1-1; D possibly corresponds to TRBD1 (5 bases). The CDR3 length is 14 residues. Trimming removed 3 bases from V and 9 bases from J, with 17 bases in between. Germline CDR1 MNHEY, CDR2 SMNVEV (reference sequence). The CDR3 nucleotides read TGTGCCAGCAGTTTGCCAGGGAGGGCAAGTAAAGCTTTCTTT. It specifies CASSLPGRASKAFF.

This clonotype was seen more than once but under ten times. The V gene is TRBV28, the J gene TRBJ2-5; D might be TRBD2 (6 bases). Germline V gene sequence: CDR1 MDHEN, CDR2 SYDVKM. The V and J ends lost 5 bases and 5 bases respectively, with 18 bases between them. This CDR3 spans 15 amino acids. The CDR3 reads CASSTPRGELETQYF. For the CDR3, the DNA is TGTGCCAGCAGTACCCCCCGCGGGGAGTTGGAGACCCAGTACTTC. The full variable domain, in which reference TRBV28 and TRBJ2-5 provide the parts outside the CDR3, is DVKVTQSSRYLVKRTGEKVFLECVQDMDHENMFWYRQDPGLGLRLIYFSYDVKMKEKGDIPEGYSVSREKKERFSLILESASTNQTSMYLCASSTPRGELETQYFGPGTRLLVL.

The rearrangement links TRBV5-6 to TRBJ2-1; TRBD2 agrees at 14 bases. CDR1 is SGHDT, CDR2 YYEEEE, per germline. V lost 2 bases and J lost 6; bases outside the gene matches: 4. This CDR3 is built from 16 residues. CDR3 bases: TGTGCCAGCAGCTTATGGACTAGCGGGAGGCCCAATGAGCAGTTCTTC. Amino acid sequence: CASSLWTSGRPNEQFF.

The rearrangement links TRBV20-1 to TRBJ2-2; D possibly corresponds to TRBD1 (5 bases). The V gene lost 5 bases and the J gene lost 2 bases, with 15 bases spanning the gap. CDR1 is DFQATT and CDR2 is SNEGSKA in the germline V gene (reference sequence). This CDR3 has 15 residues. Written as DNA, the CDR3 is TGCAGTGCTGCACCCGTAACAGGAAACACCGGGGAGCTGTTTTTT. The encoded protein is CSAAPVTGNTGELFF.

This sequence joins TRBV6-1 and TRBJ1-5, with TRBD1 matching over 8 bases. Looked up from germline, CDR1 is MNHNS and CDR2 is SASEGT. With 5 bases clipped from V and 5 bases from J, the junction kept 11 bases outside the gene matches. The CDR3 has 16 amino acids. The CDR3, as DNA: TGTGCCAGCAGTCCTCAGGGGGCCCGGTCTTATCAGCCCCAGCATTTT. It codes for CASSPQGARSYQPQHF.

This clonotype was observed a handful of times. V is TRBV27 and J is TRBJ2-6, with D uncertain. The CDR3 consists of 15 residues. Germline V gene data show CDR1 as MNHEY and CDR2 as SMNVEV (reference sequence). V lost 5 bases and J 0 bases, leaving 8 bases between the germline ends. The CDR3 loop reads CASSPLGSGANVLTF. CDR3 nucleotide sequence: TGTGCCAGCAGTCCCCTCGGCTCTGGGGCCAACGTCCTGACTTTC.

The rearrangement links TRBV18 to TRBJ2-7; 7 bases agree with TRBD1. The junction had 9 bases not matched to a gene; V was cut back by 4 bases and J by 3 bases. This CDR3 has 15 amino acids. Germline CDR1 reads KGHSH; CDR2 reads LQKENI. The CDR3 spells CASSLPGTENYEQYF. Written as DNA, the CDR3 is TGTGCCAGCTCACTTCCCGGGACAGAGAACTACGAGCAGTACTTC.

The CDR3 DNA is TGTGCCAGTAGTATTTCCACACACTACGAGCAGTACTTC. The encoded protein is CASSISTHYEQYF. This rearrangement joins TRBV19 to TRBJ2-7; D is undetermined. The CDR3 is 13 amino acids. Germline V lookup: CDR1 LNHDA, CDR2 SQIVND (reference sequence). Trimming cost V 3 bases and J 3 bases, with 9 bases left between them.

This clonotype is a singleton in its sample. The V gene is TRBV27, the J gene TRBJ1-6, with 8 bases fitting TRBD1. Germline CDR1 MNHEY, CDR2 SMNVEV (reference sequence). The CDR3 consists of 19 residues. The J segment lost 3 bases and the V segment lost 3 bases, leaving 13 bases of the junction unmatched. Here the CDR3 reads CASSFLSDRGRHYNSPLHF. The CDR3 DNA reads as TGTGCCAGCAGTTTTCTATCCGACAGGGGTCGACACTATAATTCACCCCTCCACTTT.

CDR3 coding DNA: TGTGCCAGTAGTCCAATGTGGGACACAGATACGCAGTATTTT. Protein product: CASSPMWDTDTQYF. The chain carries TRBV19 and TRBJ2-3; no clear D. The CDR3 contains 14 residues. Germline V lookup: CDR1 LNHDA, CDR2 SQIVND (reference sequence). Trimming left V 5 bases short and J 2 bases short, with 11 bases between. The full variable domain, rest sourced from reference TRBV19 and TRBJ2-3, is DGGITQSPKYLFRKEGQNVTLSCEQNLNHDAMYWYRQDPGQGLRLIYYSQIVNDFQKGDIAEGYSVSREKKESFPLTVTSAQKNPTAFYLCASSPMWDTDTQYFGPGTRLTVL.

This chain links TRBV24-1 with TRBJ1-1; 8 bases map to TRBD1. This CDR3 region has 16 residues. J gave up 5 bases and V 2 bases, and 9 bases lay outside the gene matches. CDR1 and CDR2 (germline): KGHDR, SFDVKD. The CDR3 DNA follows: TGTGCCACCAGTGATTCTGACCCAGGGGGCACTACTGAAGCTTTCTTT. As protein: CATSDSDPGGTTEAFF.

This sequence joins TRBV3-1 and TRBJ1-6; no firm D call. Germline V gene sequence: CDR1 LGHDT, CDR2 YNNKEL (reference sequence). This CDR3 has 15 amino acids. V was cut by 0 bases and J by 8 bases, with 11 bases left in between. In DNA form, the CDR3 reads TGTGCCAGCAGCCAAGATATCGGTCTGGATTCACCCCTCCACTTT. Protein: CASSQDIGLDSPLHF.

This clonotype was detected a few times. This rearrangement joins TRBV28 to TRBJ1-2; possible D gene TRBD1, 5 bases. This CDR3 is 14 amino acids long. Germline V gene sequence: CDR1 MDHEN, CDR2 SYDVKM. Trimming took off 4 bases at V and 4 bases at J, with 13 bases between the two ends. CDR3 sequence reads: CASSSGTSLYGYTF. The CDR3 region has the DNA TGTGCCAGCAGTTCGGGGACTTCCCTCTATGGCTACACCTTC.

This clonotype was seen many times. DNA for the CDR3: TGTGCCAGCAGCTTAGGGTCGTGGGGAACTGAAGCTTTCTTT. The encoded protein is CASSLGSWGTEAFF. The chain links TRBV7-8 to TRBJ1-1; no definite D call. Trimming took off 1 base at V and 5 bases at J, with 11 bases between the two ends. This CDR3 region has 14 residues. Germline V gene data show CDR1 as SGHVS and CDR2 as FQNEAQ.

As regards this clonotype: A much more abundant neighbour one base away suggests this may be a read error. CDR3 loop: CASSFSGRMVDTQYF. The CDR3 DNA reads TGTGCCAGCAGCTTCAGCGGGAGGATGGTGGATACGCAGTATTTT. The chain links TRBV11-2 to TRBJ2-3, with TRBD2 identical over 9 bases. Germline loops: CDR1 SGHAT, CDR2 FQNNGV. With V trimmed by 3 bases and J by 6 bases, 7 bases remained unmatched. The length of the CDR3 is 15 residues.

The V call is TRBV7-9, the J call TRBJ2-5; D is unclear. Trimming removed 4 bases at V and 5 bases at J, with 14 bases between. CDR3 length: 14 amino acids. CDR1 is SEHNR, CDR2 FQNEAQ, per germline (reference sequence). CDR3 sequence reads: CASSSDGTAETQYF. The CDR3 nucleotides read TGTGCCAGCAGCTCCGACGGTACGGCTGAGACCCAGTACTTC.

This clonotype was recorded many times. The chain employs TRBV7-9 and TRBJ2-5, with unresolved D. The V and J ends lost 2 bases and 2 bases respectively, with 3 bases between them. The CDR3 totals 12 residues. CDR1 is SEHNR and CDR2 is FQNEAQ in the germline V gene (reference sequence). The DNA for the CDR3 is TGTGCCAGCAGCTTACGTCAAGAGACCCAGTACTTC. This codes for CASSLRQETQYF.

This chain connects TRBV29-1 to TRBJ1-1; D gene ambiguous. The CDR3 is 13 residues long. Germline V gives CDR1 SQVTM, CDR2 ANQGSEA. Trimming pared 4 bases from V and 1 base from J, leaving 10 bases between. CDR3 protein: CSVVLGGNTEAFF. In nucleotides, the CDR3 is TGCAGCGTTGTTTTAGGAGGGAACACTGAAGCTTTCTTT.

This clonotype was counted a few times. The chain is built from TRBV12-3 or TRBV12-4 and TRBJ2-7, with D unresolved. The CDR3 has 16 amino acids. V gave up 5 bases and J gave up 2 bases, with 19 bases separating them. The CDR3 reads CASSLQGRLLPYEQYF. CDR3 DNA: TGTGCCAGCAGTCTCCAAGGACGTCTGCTACCCTACGAGCAGTACTTC.

The rearrangement joins TRBV5-4 to TRBJ2-2; 11 bases map to TRBD1. In germline, CDR1 is SGHNT, CDR2 YYREEE (reference sequence). This CDR3 is 16 amino acids long. V was clipped by 4 bases and J by 3 bases; unmatched bases: 5. The CDR3 reads CASSIGQGAHTGELFF. The CDR3 coding sequence is TGTGCCAGCAGCATCGGACAGGGGGCCCACACCGGGGAGCTGTTTTTT.

The CDR3 DNA reads as TGTGCCAGCAGCCTATTGATGGGGGGCTTTAGCGGGGAGCTGTTTTTT. Protein: CASSLLMGGFSGELFF. The genes are TRBV7-6 and TRBJ2-2; D may correspond to TRBD1 or TRBD2 (6 bases each). CDR1 is SGHVS and CDR2 is FNYEAQ in the germline V gene. Trimming took 5 bases from V and 7 from J, leaving 20 bases between them. The length of the CDR3 is 16 residues.

The chain combines TRBV5-6 with TRBJ2-1, with 10 bases matching TRBD2. Germline lookup yields CDR1 SGHDT and CDR2 YYEEEE. V shed 4 bases, J shed 9 bases, and the junction held 7 bases outside the gene matches. CDR3 length: 14 amino acids. The DNA of the CDR3 is TGTGCCAGCAGCACGGGACTAGCGACGGGTGAGCAGTTCTTC. It codes for CASSTGLATGEQFF.

This clonotype was seen ten or more times. The CDR3 protein is CASSLSREFHTRKYF. The CDR3 DNA follows: TGTGCCAGCAGCTTATCCAGGGAATTCCACACGAGGAAGTATTTT. This chain connects TRBV7-8 to TRBJ2-3; weak D call: TRBD1 (5 bases). This CDR3 spans 15 amino acids. The V gene's germline CDR1 is SGHVS and CDR2 FQNEAQ. V shed 2 bases and J shed 13 bases, with 22 bases lying between them.